These 31 T cell receptor beta chains came from one sample sequenced in a study of blood T cell dynamics during melanoma immunotherapy. TCRdb's table, derived via immunoSEQ multiplex PCR, lists solely in-frame clones and lacks some. The sample holds about 19,000 clones; roughly 87% are singletons and the top ten take approximately 8%. Time point noted: week 3, after first cycle of checkpoint inhibitor. This specimen consisted of blood, obtained from a patient treated with checkpoint blockade. All receptors come from a human donor with melanoma.

The chain recombines TRBV29-1 with TRBJ1-1, with unresolved D. This CDR3 comprises 11 residues. Germline CDR1 and CDR2: SQVTM and ANQGSEA. Trimming shortened V by 6 bases and J by 1 base, and 6 bases separated the two germline ends. The CDR3 loop reads CSVTRNTEAFF. The CDR3 DNA reads as TGCAGCGTGACAAGGAACACTGAAGCTTTCTTT.

J is TRBJ1-2 and V is TRBV30; tentatively, D is TRBD1 (5 bases). Germline assignment: CDR1 GTSNPN and CDR2 SVGIG (reference sequence). There are 14 residues in the CDR3. Trimming removed 0 bases from V and 5 bases from J, with 13 bases in between. The CDR3 DNA reads TGTGCCTGGAGTGTGGGCCAGGGCCCTTATGGCTACACCTTC. Its protein is CAWSVGQGPYGYTF.

This chain links TRBV11-2 with TRBJ2-7; 8 bases align to TRBD1. Per germline, CDR1 SGHAT and CDR2 FQNNGV. The CDR3 has 15 amino acids. Germline trimming cut 7 bases from V and 5 bases from J; bases unmatched to any gene: 13. CDR3 amino acids: CASTSTLDRDHEQYF. DNA for the CDR3: TGTGCCAGCACCTCAACCCTGGACAGGGACCACGAGCAGTACTTC.

The rearrangement links TRBV18 to TRBJ2-7; TRBD2 agrees at 10 bases. The CDR3 has 15 residues. The germline gives CDR1 KGHSH, CDR2 LQKENI. V shed 1 base and J 5 bases; nucleotides not matched to a gene: 5. The CDR3 sequence: CASSPLAGGSNEQYF. The CDR3 bases are TGTGCCAGCTCACCACTAGCGGGAGGAAGTAACGAGCAGTACTTC.

The genes are TRBV6-9 and TRBJ2-1; 12 bases are shared with TRBD2. Germline V gene data show CDR1 as MNHGY and CDR2 as SVAAGI. This CDR3 is 14 amino acids long. Trimming cost V 8 bases and J 5 bases; bases outside gene matches: 4. The CDR3 region has the DNA TGTGCCAGCCCTAGCGGGAGGGCCCACAATGAGCAGTTCTTC. It is translated as CASPSGRAHNEQFF.

This clone was found a few times. The rearrangement uses TRBV5-4 and TRBJ1-4; 8 nucleotides agree with TRBD1. Germline lookup yields CDR1 SGHNT and CDR2 YYREEE (reference sequence). V lost 4 bases and J lost 8; bases outside the gene matches: 4. The CDR3 loop spans 13 amino acids. The CDR3 region is CASSAGGREKLFF. The CDR3 DNA follows: TGTGCCAGCAGCGCAGGGGGCAGGGAAAAACTGTTTTTT. Together with reference TRBV5-4 and TRBJ1-4, the CDR3 gives the full variable domain: ETGVTQSPTHLIKTRGQQVTLRCSSQSGHNTVSWYQQALGQGPQFIFQYYREEENGRGNFPPRFSGLQFPNYSSELNVNALELDDSALYLCASSAGGREKLFFGSGTQLSVL.

J is TRBJ1-1 and V is TRBV28; D is ambiguous. Germline CDR1 is MDHEN and CDR2 is SYDVKM. CDR3 length: 13 amino acids. The V end was cut by 3 bases, the J end by 4 bases, with 9 bases between. DNA of the CDR3: TGTGCCAGCAGTTTCCCCCCGACCACTGAAGCTTTCTTT. It specifies CASSFPPTTEAFF.

CDR3 sequence reads: CASSRVTPYGSPLHF. The CDR3 bases are TGTGCCAGCAGTCGCGTGACCCCCTACGGATCACCCCTCCACTTT. The gene calls are TRBV6-5 and TRBJ1-6; D is unclear. V lost 5 bases, J lost 10 bases, and 18 bases lay in between. The length of the CDR3 is 15 residues. Germline lookup yields CDR1 MNHEY and CDR2 SVGAGI.

The V and J genes are TRBV28 and TRBJ2-2, with TRBD1 as a possible D gene (6 bases). With 7 bases removed from V and 1 base from J, the gap between germline ends came to 13 bases. The CDR3 runs 15 residues. The V gene's germline CDR1 is MDHEN and CDR2 SYDVKM. The CDR3 nucleotides read TGTGCCAGCAATCCCGGGACAAAGAACACCGGGGAGCTGTTTTTT. Translation gives CASNPGTKNTGELFF.

The chain has TRBV28 and TRBJ1-6; a weak D match, TRBD1 (6 bases). The ends were cut back, 4 bases at V and 7 bases at J, with 17 bases in the middle. The CDR3 runs to 16 residues. Germline assignment: CDR1 MDHEN and CDR2 SYDVKM. This CDR3 is CASSSTRQASNSPLHF. The DNA for the CDR3 is TGTGCCAGCAGTTCCACAAGACAGGCCTCAAATTCACCCCTCCACTTT.

V is TRBV11-2 and J is TRBJ1-2; TRBD1 matches 11 bases. V was pared by 4 bases and J by 4 bases, with 8 bases of the junction left unmatched. The CDR3 is made up of 16 amino acids. CDR1 and CDR2 from the germline V gene are SGHAT and FQNNGV. The DNA for the CDR3 is TGTGCCAGCAGCTCGTCTTCCGGGACAGGGGGCTATGGCTACACCTTC. Translated: CASSSSSGTGGYGYTF.

The chain has TRBV7-8 and TRBJ2-1; the match to TRBD2 covers 10 bases. Germline V gene data show CDR1 as SGHVS and CDR2 as FQNEAQ. This CDR3 is 15 amino acids long. Trimming took 4 bases from V and 10 from J; bases not matched to a gene: 10. The CDR3 DNA reads TGTGCCAGCAGCTATAGGAGCGGGGGGGGGACGGAGCAGTTCTTC. It yields the protein CASSYRSGGGTEQFF.

The V and J genes are TRBV7-8 and TRBJ1-5; D not certain. V was trimmed by 0 bases and J by 4 bases, leaving 10 bases between them. Looked up from germline, CDR1 is SGHVS and CDR2 is FQNEAQ. The CDR3 covers 15 residues. The CDR3 reads CASSLAIDINQPQHF. In DNA form, the CDR3 reads TGTGCCAGCAGCTTAGCGATAGACATTAATCAGCCCCAGCATTTT.

The rearrangement links TRBV7-2 to TRBJ2-5, with D perhaps matching TRBD1 (5 bases). Germline CDR1 and CDR2: SGHTA and FQGNSA. Trimming removed 5 bases from V and 1 base from J, with 11 bases in between. The CDR3 covers 14 residues. The CDR3, as DNA: TGTGCCAGCAGCCTTGGACACACCCAAGAGACCCAGTACTTC. Translation gives CASSLGHTQETQYF.

The V and J genes are TRBV5-4 and TRBJ2-3; D is unclear. The germline gives CDR1 SGHNT, CDR2 YYREEE (reference sequence). This CDR3 is built from 14 residues. V dropped 0 bases and J dropped 6 bases, with 11 bases sitting between them. The CDR3 coding sequence is TGTGCCAGCAGCTTGGAGGTTACCAGGGATACGCAGTATTTT. Protein: CASSLEVTRDTQYF.

J is TRBJ2-7 and V is TRBV6-5; 8 bases align to TRBD2. CDR1 MNHEY and CDR2 SVGAGI come from the germline V gene. V shed 0 bases and J 2 bases; nucleotides not matched to a gene: 3. The length of the CDR3 is 15 residues. In DNA form, the CDR3 reads TGTGCCAGCAGTTACTCTAGCGGGGCCACCTACGAGCAGTACTTC. Residues: CASSYSSGATYEQYF.

The J gene is TRBJ2-7, the V gene TRBV7-9; the D call may be TRBD1 or TRBD2 (5 bases each). Looked up from germline, CDR1 is SEHNR and CDR2 is FQNEAQ (reference sequence). This CDR3 is 16 amino acids long. Trimming took 5 bases from V and 2 from J, leaving 19 bases between them. In nucleotides, the CDR3 is TGTGCCAGCAGCCAGGCAGACTACAGGCTCCCCTACGAGCAGTACTTC. This gives the protein CASSQADYRLPYEQYF.

The J gene is TRBJ1-6, the V gene TRBV2; 7 bases map to TRBD1. Per the germline V gene, CDR1 is SNHLY and CDR2 is FYNNEI. This CDR3 has 14 residues. The V segment lost 8 bases and the J segment 10 bases; nucleotides outside the gene matches: 11. In DNA, the CDR3 is TGTGCCAGCTCATTGGGACAGAAGGACTCACCCCTCCACTTT. Its protein product is CASSLGQKDSPLHF.

V is TRBV10-1 and J is TRBJ1-5; D is possibly TRBD1 (6 bases). The CDR3 spans 17 residues. CDR1 and CDR2 from the germline V gene are WNHNN and SYGVQD (reference sequence). The V end was cut by 2 bases, the J end by 5 bases, with 19 bases between. Here the CDR3 DNA reads TGCGCCAGCAGTGAGACCATACCGAGGACAGATTATCAGCCCCAGCATTTT. Translation: CASSETIPRTDYQPQHF.

The chain links TRBV29-1 to TRBJ2-2; D gene ambiguous. The CDR3 totals 13 residues. Deletions cut 4 bases from V and 3 bases from J, with 9 bases between. Germline V gene data show CDR1 as SQVTM and CDR2 as ANQGSEA. The CDR3 region is CSVVGVDTGELFF. The CDR3, as DNA: TGCAGCGTTGTTGGGGTGGACACCGGGGAGCTGTTTTTT.

This chain links TRBV5-1 with TRBJ2-7; 12 nucleotides match TRBD2. The CDR3 consists of 15 residues. CDR1 SGHRS and CDR2 YFSETQ come from the germline V gene. V was clipped by 1 base and J by 6 bases; unmatched bases: 5. CDR3 bases: TGCGCCAGCAGCTTGTCTAGCGGGAGGGTCAGCGAGCAGTACTTC. Amino acids: CASSLSSGRVSEQYF.

The CDR3 nucleotides are TGTGCCAGCAGCTGGGACAGGGGCGGCGAGCAGTACTTC. Amino acids: CASSWDRGGEQYF. The rearrangement joins TRBV11-2 to TRBJ2-7; 10 nucleotides agree with TRBD1. CDR1 and CDR2 from the germline V gene are SGHAT and FQNNGV. The CDR3 runs to 13 residues. The junction had 3 bases not matched to a gene; V was cut back by 4 bases and J by 6 bases. Based on the CDR3 plus reference TRBV11-2 and TRBJ2-7, the full variable domain is EAGVAQSPRYKIIEKRQSVAFWCNPISGHATLYWYQQILGQGPKLLIQFQNNGVVDDSQLPKDRFSAERLKGVDSTLKIQPAKLEDSAVYLCASSWDRGGEQYFGPGTRLTVT.

The V and J genes are TRBV29-1 and TRBJ2-1; TRBD2 matches at 7 bases. The CDR3 runs 16 residues. With V trimmed by 0 bases and J by 7 bases, 12 bases remained unmatched. Germline-derived CDR1 and CDR2 are SQVTM and ANQGSEA. CDR3 coding DNA: TGCAGCGTTGAAGATGGAGTGGGAGGGCGATTGAATGAGCAGTTCTTC. Its protein product is CSVEDGVGGRLNEQFF.

The rearrangement joins TRBV2 to TRBJ2-7; D unclear. V gave up 2 bases and J gave up 5 bases, with 7 bases separating them. The germline V gene has CDR1 SNHLY and CDR2 FYNNEI. The CDR3 runs to 12 residues. CDR3 in amino acids: CASSESGDEQYF. The CDR3 bases are TGTGCCAGCAGTGAAAGTGGGGACGAGCAGTACTTC.

The chain uses TRBV19 and TRBJ2-7; D not certain. Germline lookup yields CDR1 LNHDA and CDR2 SQIVND (reference sequence). The CDR3 loop spans 12 amino acids. The germline V and J ends were trimmed by 7 bases and 3 bases, with 10 bases remaining between them. Here the CDR3 DNA reads TGTGCCAGTACTGACGGGTACTACGAGCAGTACTTC. It translates to CASTDGYYEQYF. The variable domain in full, completed from reference TRBV19 and TRBJ2-7, reads DGGITQSPKYLFRKEGQNVTLSCEQNLNHDAMYWYRQDPGQGLRLIYYSQIVNDFQKGDIAEGYSVSREKKESFPLTVTSAQKNPTAFYLCASTDGYYEQYFGPGTRLTVT.

This clone appeared once. The chain has TRBV15 and TRBJ2-7, with D perhaps matching TRBD1 or TRBD2 (7 bases each). This CDR3 contains 16 residues. The germline gives CDR1 LNHNV, CDR2 YYDKDF (reference sequence). V lost 2 bases and J 2 bases, leaving 16 bases between the germline ends. Written as DNA, the CDR3 is TGTGCCACCAGCAGACTGACAGGGACTAAAGCCTACGAGCAGTACTTC. Amino acid sequence: CATSRLTGTKAYEQYF. Variable domain in full (rest from reference TRBV15 and TRBJ2-7): DAMVIQNPRYQVTQFGKPVTLSCSQTLNHNVMYWYQQKSSQAPKLLFHYYDKDFNNEADTPDNFQSRRPNTSFCFLDIRSPGLGDTAMYLCATSRLTGTKAYEQYFGPGTRLTVT.

The chain carries TRBV5-8 and TRBJ2-2, with TRBD1 as a possible D gene (5 bases). Trimming pared 2 bases from V and 5 bases from J, leaving 13 bases between. The CDR3 totals 15 residues. CDR1 is SGHTS, CDR2 YDEGEE, per germline. The CDR3 loop reads CASSFRGSRTGELFF. The DNA of the CDR3 is TGTGCCAGCAGCTTTAGGGGTTCGAGAACCGGGGAGCTGTTTTTT. Full variable domain (outside the CDR3, taken from reference TRBV5-8 and TRBJ2-2): EAGVTQSPTHLIKTRGQQATLRCSPISGHTSVYWYQQALGLGLQFLLWYDEGEERNRGNFPPRFSGRQFPNYSSELNVNALELEDSALYLCASSFRGSRTGELFFGEGSRLTVL.

The CDR3 nucleotides read TGTGCCAGCAGTTTTATGAGCGGGAGGCGGGAGACCCAGTACTTC. This sequence encodes CASSFMSGRRETQYF. The rearrangement uses TRBV28 and TRBJ2-5, with 9 bases identical to TRBD2. Germline lookup yields CDR1 MDHEN and CDR2 SYDVKM. This CDR3 has 15 residues. The V and J ends lost 3 bases and 5 bases, in that order; junction bases with no gene match: 7.

The rearrangement joins TRBV28 to TRBJ2-7; 7 nucleotides agree with TRBD1. V trimming: 8 bases; J trimming: 0 bases; junction bases outside the gene matches: 10. The CDR3 has 15 amino acids. Per germline, CDR1 MDHEN and CDR2 SYDVKM. CDR3 nucleotide sequence: TGTGCCAGCGGGGGATCCGGGACAGTCTCCTACGAGCAGTACTTC. Protein: CASGGSGTVSYEQYF.

The chain couples TRBV20-1 to TRBJ2-2; D may be TRBD2 (5 bases). The length of the CDR3 is 11 residues. From germline, CDR1 is DFQATT and CDR2 SNEGSKA (reference sequence). Trimming removed 5 bases at V and 8 bases at J, with 9 bases between. The CDR3 sequence is CSADLAGELFF. The CDR3 DNA follows: TGCAGTGCTGACCTAGCTGGGGAGCTGTTTTTT.

This chain links TRBV4-1 with TRBJ2-7; D gene uncertain. The CDR3 has 14 residues. The V end was cut by 4 bases, the J end by 0 bases, with 10 bases between. Germline CDR1 MGHRA, CDR2 YSYEKL. The CDR3 spells CASSLGTRSYEQYF. The DNA for the CDR3 is TGCGCCAGCAGCCTGGGCACCCGCTCCTACGAGCAGTACTTC.